This T cell receptor beta chain was recovered during a study of cytomegalovirus exposure and HLA in healthy donors. Findings and caveats of the study: The authors considered a cluster of highly shared sequence variants likely to be a sequencing artifact.

This clone was counted only a few times. Its antigen remains unknown. Trimming removed 0 bases at V and 9 bases at J, with 9 bases between. From germline, CDR1 is GTSNPN and CDR2 SVGIG (reference sequence). This CDR3 is built from 11 residues. Amplification used 60 Vbeta primers and 13 Jbeta primers. The protocol was immunoSEQ multiplex PCR, while the TCRdb copy is restricted to in-frame clones and leaves out a portion. The sample holds approximately 150,000 clones, 61% seen once. Sequencing was done on a sample of PBMCs. This rearrangement joins TRBV30 to TRBJ2-7; weak D call: TRBD2 (6 bases). This receptor was obtained from a male donor in good health and CMV-seronegative. The CDR3 DNA follows: TGTGCCTGGAGTGTGGGGGGAGCGCAGTACTTC. This codes for CAWSVGGAQYF.